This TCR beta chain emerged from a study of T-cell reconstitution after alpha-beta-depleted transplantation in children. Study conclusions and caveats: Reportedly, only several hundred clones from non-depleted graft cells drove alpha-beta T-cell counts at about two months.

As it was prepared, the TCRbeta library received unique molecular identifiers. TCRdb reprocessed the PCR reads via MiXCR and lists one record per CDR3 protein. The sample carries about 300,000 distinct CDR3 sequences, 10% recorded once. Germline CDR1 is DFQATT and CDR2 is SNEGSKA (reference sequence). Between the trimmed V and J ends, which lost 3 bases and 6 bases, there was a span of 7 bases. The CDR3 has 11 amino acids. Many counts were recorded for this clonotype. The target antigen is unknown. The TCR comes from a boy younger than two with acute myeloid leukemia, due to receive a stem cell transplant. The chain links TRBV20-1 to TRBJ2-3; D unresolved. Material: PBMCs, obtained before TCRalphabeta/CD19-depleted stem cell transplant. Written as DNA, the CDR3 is TGCAGTGCTAGCCCGCGCGATACGCAGTATTTT. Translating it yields CSASPRDTQYF.